Sequencing of this T cell receptor (beta chain) was carried out in a study of T cell responses to AZD1222 COVID-19 vaccine. Germline loops: CDR1 KGHSH, CDR2 LQKENI. The CDR3 is 13 residues long. V was clipped by 4 bases and J by 4 bases, with 8 bases between them. Study findings and constraints: The span of vaccine-associated CD4 TCRs extended across spike, with dominance at 160-218 and 743-854. Females outnumbered males among donors, who were mostly white British; clonal diversity was possibly underestimated.

This table comes from immunoSEQ multiplex PCR, and its TCRdb copy is limited to in-frame clones, with some not included. The sample consists of around 140,000 clones, 85% to 95% of them appearing once. In the case of this clone: Its antigen is still unknown.

The chain uses TRBV18 and TRBJ1-3, with D uncertain. The TCR was taken from an adult who had recovered from COVID-19. This specimen consisted of peripheral blood, obtained after recovery from COVID-19. CDR3 loop: CASSRGNGNTIYF. The CDR3 bases are TGTGCCAGCTCACGAGGGAACGGAAACACCATATATTTT.